These T cell receptor beta chains were read from a single sample in a study of blood T cells in healthy people across ages. TCRdb ran MiXCR on the 5' RACE reads and lists one entry per CDR3 protein. The sample has 850,000 or so distinct CDR3 sequences; 25% to 30% are singletons. Material: blood. Receptor source: a woman of 80 years or more in good health. The CDR3 runs from the conserved cysteine through the conserved F or W. Each record gives: V gene, clone size, J gene, CDR3 protein. Some rows mark clone size as missing; the rest say once, few, many or name a class of expanded clone.

TRBV7-2	-	TRBJ2-2	CASSLTSGSGELFF
TRBV5-1	-	TRBJ1-1	CASSWTGQILNTEAFF
TRBV29-1	many	TRBJ1-4	CSVEAQGGKLFF
TRBV5-1	few	TRBJ2-5	CASSLGLNRGGSQETQYF
TRBV7-2	-	TRBJ2-4	CASSLLATSGGALAKNIQYF
TRBV18	-	TRBJ1-1	CASSPLGGVDTEAFF
TRBV2	-	TRBJ1-5	CASSERSNSNQPQHF
TRBV7-6	few	TRBJ2-2	CASSSRASTGELFF
TRBV9	few	TRBJ1-1	CASSVQPTNTEAFF
TRBV4-2	many	TRBJ2-4	CASRRGGVKDIQYF
TRBV6-5	few	TRBJ2-1	CAGSYSLAGGLLNEQFF
TRBV5-4	few	TRBJ2-3	CASSPWQQRLSSTDTQYF
TRBV11-2	-	TRBJ2-7	CASSVSTDPSYEQYF
TRBV21-1	-	TRBJ2-5	CASSNRLAGVLRETQYF
TRBV29-1	-	TRBJ2-5	CSGRGFQETQYF
TRBV20-1	many	TRBJ2-6	CSARDTRGAAGANVLTF
TRBV4-1	once	TRBJ2-3	CASSQEGTSGYTQYF
TRBV6-2/TRBV6-3	many	TRBJ2-1	CASSFIAGANEQFF
TRBV5-1	few	TRBJ2-2	CASSLDDRVTGELFF
TRBV24-1	-	TRBJ2-1	CATSGVQGDNEQFF
TRBV10-3	-	TRBJ2-5	CAISGASGGVVNEQYF
TRBV5-1	few	TRBJ2-3	CASSPPWGGEYTQYF
TRBV20-1	few	TRBJ1-6	CSARDGGGRSYNSPLHF
TRBV10-3	many	TRBJ2-5	CAISPGRVHLQETQYF
TRBV28	many	TRBJ2-7	CASSLRTGNEQYF
TRBV4-2	many	TRBJ2-7	CASSQDAGGTLYEQYF
TRBV3-1	many	TRBJ2-7	CASSQAKYEQYF
TRBV7-2	many	TRBJ2-1	CASSLASGGSNEQFF
TRBV20-1	many	TRBJ1-2	CSAQGPGGYTF
TRBV6-2/TRBV6-3	-	TRBJ2-2	CASNRVTGELFF
TRBV20-1	many	TRBJ2-5	CSARVGSRQETQYF
TRBV3-1	-	TRBJ1-1	CASRQTGTNTEAFF
TRBV7-2	-	TRBJ2-3	CASSLRGLVDDTQYF
TRBV5-1	-	TRBJ2-3	CASKRLAGVQGADTQYF
TRBV7-2	many	TRBJ2-4	CASSLVLAGGQNIQYF
TRBV11-2	-	TRBJ2-7	CTSSLGPGVPYEQYF
TRBV20-1	many	TRBJ2-1	CSARAGGPKDEQFF
TRBV12-3/TRBV12-4	many	TRBJ1-2	CASGGRPNYGYTF
TRBV7-2	many	TRBJ1-5	CASTIDGTPNQPQHF
TRBV7-9	few	TRBJ1-1	CASSPWTGMNTEAFF
TRBV30	-	TRBJ2-7	CAGGRGGLSYEQYF
TRBV12-3/TRBV12-4	many	TRBJ1-5	CASSLLGAEQPQHF
TRBV3-1	-	TRBJ1-2	CASSSPGIPYGYTF
TRBV5-6	-	TRBJ2-7	CASSLDSLNSYEQYF
TRBV18	-	TRBJ1-2	CASSPLHRDGYTF
TRBV7-2	-	TRBJ1-1	CASSLGWQGLTEAFF
TRBV5-1	-	TRBJ2-3	CASSLVAVRTDTQYF
TRBV5-1	many	TRBJ2-5	CASSSQGAQETQYF
TRBV7-8	-	TRBJ2-7	CAGSPTQRGASYEQYF
TRBV3-1	-	TRBJ1-2	CAGSLSGGRAGGYTF
TRBV27	-	TRBJ2-7	CASSLDGTPGEQYF
TRBV29-1	-	TRBJ2-7	CSVSHQGEQYF
TRBV4-2	-	TRBJ2-1	CASSQQGTSDYNEQFF
TRBV20-1	-	-	CSASRSVEAYEQYF
TRBV20-1	few	TRBJ1-6	CSARRGALSPLHF
TRBV19	few	TRBJ1-2	CASMTRQGADYGYTF
TRBV30	many	TRBJ2-7	CAWSVRYEQYF
TRBV5-1	many	TRBJ2-7	CASSLVSGKLNEQYF
TRBV7-2	-	TRBJ1-3	CASSLGTESGNTIYF